Listed below are T cell receptor beta chains from one sample, sequenced in a study of OX40 agonist ivuxolimab in advanced cancers. Produced via immunoSEQ multiplex PCR; TCRdb's table is partial and in-frame only. The profile shows 65,000 to 80,000 clones, around nine tenths of them singletons. This specimen was CD4+ or CD8+ T cells sorted from blood, taken in a trial of the OX40 agonist ivuxolimab. These receptors came from an adult with an advanced solid tumor such as melanoma, head and neck, liver or kidney cancer. Both conserved end residues are part of each CDR3. A D gene is named only where the DNA matches it firmly. Some rows mark clone size as missing; the rest say once, few, many or name a class of expanded clone.

J | V | size | D | CDR3 | DNA
TRBJ2-1 | TRBV6-5 | . | TRBD2 | CASSFGTKNNEQFF | TGTGCCAGCAGTTTCGGGACTAAGAACAATGAGCAGTTCTTC
TRBJ1-1 | TRBV6-4 | . | . | CASSDSITNTEAFF | TGTGCCAGCAGTGACTCGATAACAAACACTGAAGCTTTCTTT
TRBJ2-7 | TRBV5-6 | . | . | CASASYTYEQYF | TGTGCCAGCGCATCATACACCTACGAGCAGTACTTC
TRBJ2-2 | TRBV6-4 | . | . | CASSPTAGELFF | TGTGCCAGCAGCCCGACGGCTGGGGAGCTGTTTTTT
TRBJ2-3 | TRBV10-2 | . | TRBD2 | CASRRTSGRRPSTDTQYF | TGCGCCAGCAGGCGGACTAGCGGGAGAAGGCCTAGCACAGATACGCAGTATTTT
TRBJ2-3 | TRBV6-5 | . | . | CASSYGASFYTQYF | TGTGCCAGCAGTTACGGGGCTAGCTTTTATACGCAGTATTTT
TRBJ2-1 | TRBV7-2 | . | . | CASKNWASSYNEQFF | TGTGCCAGCAAGAATTGGGCTAGTTCCTACAATGAGCAGTTCTTC
TRBJ2-3 | TRBV19 | . | . | CASSPMWADTQYF | TGTGCCAGTAGTCCAATGTGGGCAGATACGCAGTATTTT
TRBJ2-4 | TRBV19 | . | TRBD1 | CASSRDRAKNIQYF | TGTGCCAGTAGTCGGGACAGGGCCAAAAACATTCAGTACTTC
TRBJ2-5 | TRBV5-1 | . | TRBD2 | CASSLAEGLAGETQYF | TGCGCCAGCAGCTTGGCCGAGGGACTAGCGGGAGAGACCCAGTACTTC
TRBJ2-7 | TRBV6-1 | . | . | CASSEGPGSSYEQYF | TGTGCCAGCAGTGAGGGTCCAGGGTCCTCCTACGAGCAGTACTTC
TRBJ1-1 | TRBV7-8 | . | . | CASSLRQVNTEAFF | TGTGCCAGCAGCTTAAGGCAGGTGAACACTGAAGCTTTCTTT
TRBJ1-1 | TRBV2 | . | . | CASSVYLNTEAFF | TGTGCCAGCAGTGTATACTTGAACACTGAAGCTTTCTTT
TRBJ1-1 | TRBV6-5 | . | . | CASSFRPPGTEAFF | TGTGCCAGCAGCTTCCGGCCTCCGGGGACTGAAGCTTTCTTT
TRBJ1-5 | TRBV7-6 | . | . | CASSLGQAGGQPQHF | TGTGCCAGCAGCTTAGGTCAGGCGGGAGGACAGCCCCAGCATTTT
TRBJ2-1 | TRBV2 | . | TRBD2 | CASSGGTSGHEQFF | TGTGCCAGCAGTGGGGGGACTAGCGGGCATGAGCAGTTCTTC
TRBJ1-2 | TRBV19 | . | . | CASSIGVLRANYGYTF | TGTGCCAGTAGTATAGGAGTCCTAAGAGCTAACTATGGCTACACCTTC
TRBJ2-1 | TRBV6-5 | . | . | CASSYSLARFYEQFF | TGTGCCAGCAGTTACTCCCTAGCGAGGTTCTATGAGCAGTTCTTC
TRBJ2-7 | TRBV11-2 | once | . | CASSLPGPGEQYF | TGTGCCAGCAGCCTGCCGGGGCCCGGGGAGCAGTACTTC
TRBJ2-7 | TRBV7-8 | . | . | CASSLVRGPGEQYF | TGTGCCAGCAGCTTAGTTCGAGGGCCAGGCGAGCAGTACTTC
TRBJ1-5 | TRBV6-1 | . | . | CASNRRQSNQPQHF | TGTGCCAGCAACCGAAGACAGAGCAATCAGCCCCAGCATTTT
TRBJ1-1 | TRBV7-2 | . | . | CASRKATLNTEAFF | TGTGCCAGCAGGAAAGCAACTTTGAACACTGAAGCTTTCTTT
TRBJ1-1 | TRBV11-2 | . | . | CASSSDVNTEAFF | TGTGCCAGCAGCTCGGACGTGAACACTGAAGCTTTCTTT
TRBJ1-3 | TRBV18 | . | . | CASSPGGTSSGNTIYF | TGTGCCAGCTCACCAGGCGGCACTAGCTCTGGAAACACCATATATTTT